A selection of T cell receptor beta chains follows, all from one sample in a study of CD8+ T cells in alopecia areata. The protocol was immunoSEQ multiplex PCR, while the TCRdb copy is restricted to in-frame clones and leaves out a portion. The sample consists of around 50,000 clones, almost 97% of them appearing once. The sequencing used CD8+ T cells sorted from blood, collected at week 0. Every receptor here comes from a human donor with alopecia areata. Both conserved end residues are part of each CDR3. The order of the fields is CDR3 DNA, CDR3 protein, J gene, clone size, V gene, D gene. The D gene is left open where the match is weak. Clone size is given for some rows only: seen once, a few or many times, or a class if the clone is expanded.

TGTGCCAGCAGTTTCACCGGGACAGGGGGCTCAAAGACCCAGTACTTC | CASSFTGTGGSKTQYF | TRBJ2-5 | . | TRBV27 | TRBD1
TGTGCCAGCAGCTTCGCCGGTGGGGGACTAGCGGACAATGAGCAGTTCTTC | CASSFAGGGLADNEQFF | TRBJ2-1 | . | TRBV7-3 | TRBD2
TGCAGCGTCGACAGGTTTAACTATGGCTACACCTTC | CSVDRFNYGYTF | TRBJ1-2 | . | TRBV29-1 | .
TGTGCCAGCAGTGAGCCGGGACAGGGAAACACCGGGGAGCTGTTTTTT | CASSEPGQGNTGELFF | TRBJ2-2 | . | TRBV2 | TRBD1
TGTGCCAGCAGTTTTGCTAGGACAGGCGGCGATGGCTACACCTTC | CASSFARTGGDGYTF | TRBJ1-2 | . | TRBV27 | TRBD1
TGTGCTAGTGCCACCCCGGGAGCAGCCTACGAGCAGTACTTC | CASATPGAAYEQYF | TRBJ2-7 | . | TRBV12-5 | .
TGCAGCGTTGACGGCGGTTATGAGCAGTTCTTC | CSVDGGYEQFF | TRBJ2-1 | . | TRBV29-1 | .
TGTGCCAGCAGCTTATATTCGGAAGAGCAGTTCTTC | CASSLYSEEQFF | TRBJ2-1 | . | TRBV7-9 | .
TGTGCCAGCACTCCTCACCCCGGGGACCCCATGAACACTGAAGCTTTCTTT | CASTPHPGDPMNTEAFF | TRBJ1-1 | . | TRBV6-4 | .
TGTGCCAGCACTGGAGGGCCGCAGGGCATACGAGAGCAGTACTTC | CASTGGPQGIREQYF | TRBJ2-7 | . | TRBV2 | .
TGTGCCATCAGTGTAGCTAGTCCCTCGGATGAGCAGTTCTTC | CAISVASPSDEQFF | TRBJ2-1 | . | TRBV10-3 | .
TGTGCCAGCAGTTACACGGACATGAACACTGAAGCTTTCTTT | CASSYTDMNTEAFF | TRBJ1-1 | . | TRBV6-5 | .
TGCGCCAGCAGCCAAGATCTTGGGGGGACCTACGAGCAGTACTTC | CASSQDLGGTYEQYF | TRBJ2-7 | . | TRBV4-3 | .
TGTGCCAGCAGCTTAGCTAGCGGTCTCTCCTACGAGCAGTACTTC | CASSLASGLSYEQYF | TRBJ2-7 | . | TRBV7-6 | .
TGTGCCAGCAGCTTAGCGGTTGAGGGCTACGAGCAGTACTTC | CASSLAVEGYEQYF | TRBJ2-7 | . | TRBV7-9 | .
TGTGCCTGGAGTGTAGGGACTACCTACGAGCAGTACTTC | CAWSVGTTYEQYF | TRBJ2-7 | . | TRBV30 | TRBD2
TGTGCCAGCAGTTACTCGTTCAGTACTAACTATGGCTACACCTTC | CASSYSFSTNYGYTF | TRBJ1-2 | . | TRBV6-5 | .
TGCAGCGTTCCTGACGCCGGGGAGCTGTTTTTT | CSVPDAGELFF | TRBJ2-2 | . | TRBV29-1 | .
TGTGCCAGCAGTTACTCACCCACCGGGGAGCTGTTTTTT | CASSYSPTGELFF | TRBJ2-2 | . | TRBV6-5 | .
TGTGCCAGCAGCTTAAAGAAGGACCCCCACACCGGGGAGCTGTTTTTT | CASSLKKDPHTGELFF | TRBJ2-2 | once | TRBV7-8 | .
TGTGCCAGCAGCTCGCCGGGACAGGGCATGAACACTGAAGCTTTCTTT | CASSSPGQGMNTEAFF | TRBJ1-1 | . | TRBV21-1 | .
TGTGCCAGTAGTCCCTGGACAGGGGGCTATGGCTACACCTTC | CASSPWTGGYGYTF | TRBJ1-2 | . | TRBV19 | TRBD1
TGTGCCAGCAGCCCCGGCGGGGCCTACAATGAGCAGTTCTTC | CASSPGGAYNEQFF | TRBJ2-1 | . | TRBV7-2 | .
TGTGCCATCAGTGACCAGAAACAGGGTTCTCAGCCCCAGCATTTT | CAISDQKQGSQPQHF | TRBJ1-5 | . | TRBV10-3 | .
TGTGCCAGCAGCTTAGAGGGAAAGACTAGCTGGGAGTTCACAGATACGCAGTATTTT | CASSLEGKTSWEFTDTQYF | TRBJ2-3 | . | TRBV11-3 | TRBD2
TGTGCCAGCAGACAGGGCTCACAGGGTACGCAGTATTTT | CASRQGSQGTQYF | TRBJ2-3 | . | TRBV6-1 | .
TGCAGCGCCGGTGGGACAGGGACTAACAATGAGCAGTTCTTC | CSAGGTGTNNEQFF | TRBJ2-1 | . | TRBV29-1 | TRBD1
TGCAGCGTTGAAGATCAGGGAGAGCAGTACTTC | CSVEDQGEQYF | TRBJ2-7 | . | TRBV29-1 | .
TGCGCCAGCAGCGGGACTAGCGGGGGGGCAGATACGCAGTATTTT | CASSGTSGGADTQYF | TRBJ2-3 | . | TRBV4-1 | TRBD2
TGTGCCAGCAGCACTCGCAGGGCTAGACCTGAAGCTTTCTTT | CASSTRRARPEAFF | TRBJ1-1 | . | TRBV7-8 | .
TGTGCCAGCAGCCTGAACAGGGTTTTTGAGCAGTTCTTC | CASSLNRVFEQFF | TRBJ2-1 | . | TRBV5-6 | .
TGTGCTAGTGGTCTCCCCCGACCCAGGGGGCGCCTACTGCCACCCCTCCACTTT | CASGLPRPRGRLLPPLHF | TRBJ1-6 | . | TRBV12-5 | TRBD1
TGTGCCAGCCAGGAGAGGGGTGTCCGCGGGAGCACAGATACGCAGTATTTT | CASQERGVRGSTDTQYF | TRBJ2-3 | . | TRBV7-2 | .
TGTGCCAGCAGTGAAGTGGGACAGAGGACTGAAGCTTTCTTT | CASSEVGQRTEAFF | TRBJ1-1 | . | TRBV6-1 | TRBD1
TGCAGCGTGGACAGGATGTCCAATGAGCAGTTCTTC | CSVDRMSNEQFF | TRBJ2-1 | . | TRBV29-1 | TRBD1
TGCGCCAGCAGCCAAGAATCATTTAGCTCCTACAATGAGCAGTTCTTC | CASSQESFSSYNEQFF | TRBJ2-1 | . | TRBV4-3 | .
TGCGCCAGCAGCGTTCATAGCAACAGCTTGGGGACTAATGAAAAACTGTTTTTT | CASSVHSNSLGTNEKLFF | TRBJ1-4 | . | TRBV4-1 | .
TGTGCCAGCAGCGCCCGGACAGGCCCTAATTCACCCCTCCACTTT | CASSARTGPNSPLHF | TRBJ1-6 | . | TRBV7-8 | TRBD1
TGTGCCAGCAGTGAAGGGGTCGGTCACTACACCTTC | CASSEGVGHYTF | TRBJ1-2 | . | TRBV2 | .
TGTGCCAGTAGTGCAACAGGGGGCCAGCAGCCCCAGCATTTT | CASSATGGQQPQHF | TRBJ1-5 | . | TRBV19 | TRBD1
TGTGCCAGCAGCCTGGTGGGGCAAAGCAATCAGCCCCAGCATTTT | CASSLVGQSNQPQHF | TRBJ1-5 | . | TRBV7-9 | .
TGCGCCAGCAGCCATAAAGGGACTAGCCGGCAGTATTTT | CASSHKGTSRQYF | TRBJ2-3 | . | TRBV4-1 | TRBD2
TGCGCCAGCAGCCAAGAAATGGGCCTGGGGATTTCACCCCTCCACTTT | CASSQEMGLGISPLHF | TRBJ1-6 | once | TRBV4-3 | .
TGTGCCAGCAGCCAAGAATCCAGCGGGGGCAGCTCCTACGAGCAGTACTTC | CASSQESSGGSSYEQYF | TRBJ2-7 | . | TRBV4-2 | TRBD2
TGTGCCAGCAGGGCCGGGCTAGCGGAGACCCAGTACTTC | CASRAGLAETQYF | TRBJ2-5 | . | TRBV2 | .
TGTGCCAGCAGCTTTTCGGGGGGCGCTGGTAATTCACCCCTCCACTTT | CASSFSGGAGNSPLHF | TRBJ1-6 | . | TRBV7-9 | .
TGCGCCAGCAGGCCTAAGGACAGGGACTACGAGCAGTACTTC | CASRPKDRDYEQYF | TRBJ2-7 | . | TRBV5-1 | TRBD1
TGTGCCAGCAGGGCCCGTGGGACAGGGGTCAATGAGCAGTTCTTC | CASRARGTGVNEQFF | TRBJ2-1 | . | TRBV7-9 | TRBD1
TGTGCCAGCAGTTTACTTACGGATCTCGGGGCAAGCGGACACAATGAGCAGTTCTTC | CASSLLTDLGASGHNEQFF | TRBJ2-1 | . | TRBV27 | .
TGTGCCAGCAGCCTGACGTCCGGCGGGCCCCCCTCTCTCACAGATACGCAGTATTTT | CASSLTSGGPPSLTDTQYF | TRBJ2-3 | . | TRBV5-6 | .
TGTGCCAGCAGTGCAGCGGGGGGCCTCAATGAGCAGTTCTTC | CASSAAGGLNEQFF | TRBJ2-1 | once | TRBV2 | TRBD2
TGTGCCAGCAGTGAAAGTTGGACAGTTCCTACGGACACTGAAGCTTTCTTT | CASSESWTVPTDTEAFF | TRBJ1-1 | . | TRBV2 | .
TGCGCCAGCAGCCTACTACAGGGACGAAAGGGCTACGAGCAGTACTTC | CASSLLQGRKGYEQYF | TRBJ2-7 | once | TRBV5-1 | .
TGTGCCAGCAGTTATATTGCCGGGGAGCTGTTTTTT | CASSYIAGELFF | TRBJ2-2 | . | TRBV6-5 | .
TGCGCCAGCAGCCAAGAAGCCCCGCGGGGGGGGCGCACAGATACGCAGTATTTT | CASSQEAPRGGRTDTQYF | TRBJ2-3 | . | TRBV4-1 | TRBD2
TGTGCCACCAGCGCCAAAAGGGGGCACGGCCAAGAGACCCAGTACTTC | CATSAKRGHGQETQYF | TRBJ2-5 | . | TRBV15 | TRBD1
TGTGCCAGCAGCTTACCCTCTAGCGGGGGGGATACGCAGTATTTT | CASSLPSSGGDTQYF | TRBJ2-3 | . | TRBV27 | TRBD2
TGCGCCAGCAGCTATCGGACTAGCGGGGGTTACGAGCAGTACTTC | CASSYRTSGGYEQYF | TRBJ2-7 | . | TRBV4-1 | TRBD2